This is a list of T cell receptor beta chains from one sample in a study of blood T cell repertoires in COVID-19. Clones were read by immunoSEQ multiplex PCR, and TCRdb kept only the in-frame ones, dropping some. The sample lists about 250,000 clones; 84% were seen once. Source material: peripheral blood. The source of these receptors is a man in his fifties or sixties with active or convalescent COVID-19. CDR3s include the opening cysteine and the closing phenylalanine or tryptophan. The D gene is left open where the match is weak.

TRBD1	TRBV25-1	TRBJ2-1	CASSGNKGQASYNEQFF
TRBD1	TRBV15	TRBJ2-3	CATSRDRAFVTDTQYF
NA	TRBV7-9	TRBJ2-1	CASSLGFDEQFF
TRBD2	TRBV7-2	TRBJ2-5	CASSARGGLQETQYF
NA	TRBV5-1	TRBJ2-6	CASGPPGVAFSGANVLTF
TRBD1	TRBV6-1	TRBJ2-2	CASSGGQGANTGELFF
TRBD1	TRBV19	TRBJ1-5	CASAGTGNQPQHF
TRBD1	TRBV7-2	TRBJ2-7	CASSLDATGGKYEQYF
TRBD2	TRBV3-1/TRBV3-2	TRBJ2-1	CARPHAGGGGARSYNEQFF
NA	TRBV7-2	TRBJ2-5	CASSLARGQETQYF
NA	TRBV19	TRBJ1-6	CASSTGGSYNSPLHF
TRBD1	TRBV5-4	TRBJ1-1	CASSRQGIDTEAFF
TRBD1	TRBV28	TRBJ1-2	CASTGTGERQGYTF
NA	TRBV3-1/TRBV3-2	TRBJ2-4	CASSQGTGEGIQYF
TRBD2	TRBV7-2	TRBJ2-2	CASEAGVPGGELFF
TRBD1	TRBV28	TRBJ2-7	CASSLAPGQAYEQYF
NA	TRBV7-8	TRBJ2-5	CASSLGRVDRGETQYF
NA	TRBV7-9	TRBJ2-7	CASSVGENEQYF
NA	TRBV30	TRBJ1-1	CAWRYRLYTEAFF
NA	TRBV6-5	TRBJ1-2	CASSYAPVNYGYTF
TRBD2	TRBV10-1	TRBJ2-1	CASSGPLSGGSYNEQFF
TRBD2	TRBV6-1	TRBJ2-7	CASREAGTSGYEQYF
TRBD2	TRBV9	TRBJ2-1	CASSETSGGKNEQFF
TRBD2	TRBV2	TRBJ2-7	CASSELRGGGNYEQYF
TRBD1	TRBV7-2	TRBJ1-5	CASSLRGRQPQHF
TRBD1	TRBV5-1	TRBJ1-3	CASSSDRGSGNTIYF